This is a list of T cell receptor beta chains from one sample in a study of tumor and adjacent non-tumor tissue in lung cancer. TCRdb called the multiplex PCR reads again in MiXCR, with one record for every CDR3 protein. The sample lists approximately 120,000 distinct CDR3 sequences; about 64% were seen once. Material: distant non-tumor lung tissue. The receptors stem from a man aged 60 to 75 with non-small cell lung cancer. The CDR3 runs from the conserved cysteine through the conserved F or W. D genes are given only for firm matches. Clone size is not always given. Where it is, it says once, few, many or a class for expanded clones.

d_call,j_call,clone_size,v_call,cdr3_nt,cdr3_aa
TRBD2,TRBJ2-3,-,TRBV20-1,TGCAGTGCTAGGCTAGCGGGGGCCCGAACAGATACGCAGTATTTT,CSARLAGARTDTQYF
-,TRBJ2-1,-,TRBV11-3,TGTGCCAGAAGACGGACTACCACGTCTACTGAGCAGCTCTTC,CARRRTTTSTEQLF
TRBD2,TRBJ2-1,-,TRBV11-2,TGTGCCAGCAGCTTAGGAGGCGGGAGGCCCTCCAATGAACATTTCTTC,CASSLGGGRPSNEHFF
-,TRBJ2-1,many,TRBV19,TGTGCCAGTAGTATCTTAGGGGCCTACAATGAGCAGTTCTTC,CASSILGAYNEQFF
-,TRBJ2-5,once,TRBV11-1,TGTGCCAGCAGCTCAGAAGTCGGACAGATAGAAGAGACCCAGTACTTC,CASSSEVGQIEETQYF
-,TRBJ2-1,-,TRBV7-9,TGTGCCAGCAGCGACCTATGGCGGGATGAGCAGTTCTTC,CASSDLWRDEQFF
-,TRBJ1-1,-,TRBV12-3/TRBV12-4,TGTACCAACAGTCGCGGGACCAACATGAACACTGACGCTTTCTTT,CTNSRGTNMNTDAFF
-,TRBJ1-1,-,TRBV4-1,TGCGCCAGTAACCGGGGCCACACCGATCGGAACACTGAAGCTTTCTTT,CASNRGHTDRNTEAFF
TRBD2,TRBJ2-1,-,TRBV6-5,TGTGCCGGCACCCGGCTAGCGGGGGGGCGGAGCGAGCAGTTCTTC,CAGTRLAGGRSEQFF
-,TRBJ1-2,-,TRBV6-1,TGTGCCATCAGTGAAGGAAGCTATGTCTACACCTTC,CAISEGSYVYTF
TRBD2,TRBJ2-1,many,TRBV6-2/TRBV6-3,TGTGCCAGCAGTTACTCGTTTAGCGGGGGCTCCTACAATGAGCAGTTCTTC,CASSYSFSGGSYNEQFF
-,TRBJ1-1,many,TRBV4-2,TGTGCCAGCAGCCAAGAAGGGGTTGGCACTGAAGCTTTCTTT,CASSQEGVGTEAFF
TRBD1,TRBJ2-1,many,TRBV7-9,TGTGCCAGCAGCCCAGGGACAGGACTTTACAATGAGCAGTTCTTC,CASSPGTGLYNEQFF
TRBD2,TRBJ2-3,many,TRBV29-1,TGCAGCGCCGGACTAGCGGGTGATACGCAGTATTTT,CSAGLAGDTQYF
TRBD1,TRBJ2-1,many,TRBV4-3,TGCGCCAGCAGCCATAGACAGGGCATTACCTACAATGAGCAGTTCTTC,CASSHRQGITYNEQFF
-,TRBJ2-7,-,TRBV25-1,TGTGCCAGCAGCGGTAGGGTGGGTATCTACGAGCACTACTTC,CASSGRVGIYEHYF
-,TRBJ2-3,-,TRBV29-1,TGCAGCGTCCACAGCGGTAGAAGGACAGATATGCAGTATTTT,CSVHSGRRTDMQYF
-,TRBJ2-1,-,TRBV29-1,TGCAGCGTAGTGGGCGGAGGATGCTACAATGAGCAGTTCTTC,CSVVGGGCYNEQFF